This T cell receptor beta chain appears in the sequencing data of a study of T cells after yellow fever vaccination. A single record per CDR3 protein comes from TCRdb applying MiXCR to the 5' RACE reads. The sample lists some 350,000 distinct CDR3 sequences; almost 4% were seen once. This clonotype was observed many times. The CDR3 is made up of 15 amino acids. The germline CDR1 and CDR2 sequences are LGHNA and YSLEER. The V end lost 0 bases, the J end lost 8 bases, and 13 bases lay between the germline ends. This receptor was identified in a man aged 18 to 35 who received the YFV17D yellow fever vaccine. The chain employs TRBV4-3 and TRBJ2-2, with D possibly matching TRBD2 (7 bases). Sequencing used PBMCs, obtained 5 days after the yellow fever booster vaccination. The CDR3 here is CASSQEWGGRGELFF. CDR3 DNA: TGCGCCAGCAGCCAAGAGTGGGGGGGCCGGGGGGAGCTGTTTTTT.